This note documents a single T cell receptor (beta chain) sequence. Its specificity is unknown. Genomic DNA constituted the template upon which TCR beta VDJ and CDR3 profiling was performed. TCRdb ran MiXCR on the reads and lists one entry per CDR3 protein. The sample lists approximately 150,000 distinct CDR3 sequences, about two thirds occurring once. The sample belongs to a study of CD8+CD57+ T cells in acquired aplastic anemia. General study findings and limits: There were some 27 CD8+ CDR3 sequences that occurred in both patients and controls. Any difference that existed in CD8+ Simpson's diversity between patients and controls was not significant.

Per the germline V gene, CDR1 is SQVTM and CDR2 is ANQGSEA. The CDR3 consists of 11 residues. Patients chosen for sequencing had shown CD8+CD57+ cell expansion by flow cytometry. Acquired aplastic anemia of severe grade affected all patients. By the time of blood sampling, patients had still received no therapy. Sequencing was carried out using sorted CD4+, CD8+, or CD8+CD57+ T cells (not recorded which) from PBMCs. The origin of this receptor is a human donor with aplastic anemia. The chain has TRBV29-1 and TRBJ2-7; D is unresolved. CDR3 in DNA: TGCAGTAAGAGTCCCTCCTACGAGCAGTACTTC. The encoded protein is CSKSPSYEQYF.